Below are 14 T cell receptor beta chains sequenced from a single sample in a study of blood T cell repertoires in COVID-19. Sequencing was performed with immunoSEQ multiplex PCR; in TCRdb, only in-frame clones are kept and a portion is missing. The table lists under 300,000 clones, approximately 87% of them singletons. Sequencing was performed on peripheral blood. These receptors were taken from a woman aged 30 to 39 with COVID-19, enrolled during active disease.

The chain is built from TRBV5-5 and TRBJ2-5, with 10 bases fitting TRBD2. Germline values: CDR1 SGHKS, CDR2 YYEKEE (reference sequence). V shed 4 bases, J shed 6 bases, and the junction held 9 bases outside the gene matches. The CDR3 runs 15 residues. The CDR3 nucleotides read TGTGCCAGCAGCGTAGAGCGGGGGGGCCTCCAGACCCAGTACTTC. As protein: CASSVERGGLQTQYF.

V usage is TRBV6-1 and J usage is TRBJ2-7; D is ambiguous. The CDR3 is 13 amino acids. Trimming took 3 bases from V and 0 from J, leaving 6 bases between them. Germline values: CDR1 MNHNS, CDR2 SASEGT. The CDR3 DNA is TGTGCCAGCAGTGACGGTAACTCCTACGAGCAGTACTTC. Encoded protein: CASSDGNSYEQYF.

This clone was recorded once. The chain combines TRBV5-3 with TRBJ2-1, with D perhaps TRBD1 (6 bases). TRBV5-3 is marked as an open reading frame, function uncertain. This CDR3 is 15 amino acids long. Trimming took 4 bases from V and 1 from J, leaving 12 bases between them. This chain's CDR3 is CARSTGQISYNEQFF. Written as DNA, the CDR3 is TGTGCCAGAAGCACCGGACAGATATCCTACAATGAGCAGTTCTTC.

This sequence joins TRBV6-4 and TRBJ2-6; TRBD1 agrees at 10 bases. J gave up 0 bases and V 4 bases, and 0 bases lay outside the gene matches. Germline V gene lookup returns CDR1 MRHNA and CDR2 SNTAGT. The length of the CDR3 is 16 residues. The CDR3, as DNA: TGTGCCAGCAGTGGGACAGGGGGCTCTGGGGCCAACGTCCTGACTTTC. This translates into CASSGTGGSGANVLTF.

The chain is built from TRBV2 and TRBJ1-1; D not certain. Germline values: CDR1 SNHLY, CDR2 FYNNEI. CDR3 length: 14 amino acids. Trimming removed 7 bases at V and 5 bases at J, with 17 bases between. The CDR3 DNA reads TGTGCCAGCACACTAAAAGGAGTTAGGACTGAAGCTTTCTTT. It specifies CASTLKGVRTEAFF.

This chain links TRBV6-1 with TRBJ2-5; TRBD2 aligns across 13 bases. Germline V gene sequence: CDR1 MNHNS, CDR2 SASEGT. The CDR3 runs 17 residues. The ends lost 4 bases at V and 5 bases at J; junction bases unmatched: 10. CDR3 region: CASSVLGLAGAGETQYF. In nucleotides, the CDR3 is TGTGCCAGCAGTGTTTTAGGACTAGCGGGGGCCGGGGAGACCCAGTACTTC.

The chain uses TRBV7-2 and TRBJ2-2; D is perhaps TRBD1 (5 bases). Deletions cut 3 bases from V and 1 base from J, with 6 bases between. This CDR3 region has 14 residues. The germline V gene encodes CDR1 SGHTA and CDR2 FQGNSA. The CDR3 DNA sequence: TGTGCCAGCAGCTTTGGACAGAACACCGGGGAGCTGTTTTTT. Its translation: CASSFGQNTGELFF.

CDR3 loop: CASSKEQNTGELFF. Written as DNA, the CDR3 is TGTGCCAGCAGCAAAGAACAGAACACCGGGGAGCTGTTTTTT. This chain connects TRBV21-1 to TRBJ2-2; the DNA was not compared with TRBD1, the D call given in the table. TRBV21-1 is listed as a pseudogene. The CDR3 sequence is 14 residues long.

This chain connects TRBV7-2 to TRBJ1-2; D call uncertain. Trimming stripped 1 base from V and 5 bases from J, with 14 bases between. The length of the CDR3 is 15 residues. Germline V lookup: CDR1 SGHTA, CDR2 FQGNSA. CDR3 residues: CASSLERGRLYGYTF. CDR3 coding DNA: TGTGCCAGCAGCTTAGAACGGGGAAGGTTGTATGGCTACACCTTC.

The V gene is TRBV2, the J gene TRBJ2-2; the match to TRBD1 covers 7 bases. The V gene end was trimmed by 7 bases and the J gene end by 4 bases; junction bases not matched to a gene: 3. The CDR3 is made up of 13 amino acids. Germline-derived CDR1 and CDR2 are SNHLY and FYNNEI. This CDR3 reads CASTGTATGELFF. The CDR3 DNA is TGTGCCAGCACTGGGACAGCCACCGGGGAGCTGTTTTTT.

The chain links TRBV5-1 to TRBJ2-7; a weak D match, TRBD1 (5 bases). V was cut by 7 bases and J by 3 bases, with 14 bases left in between. This CDR3 region has 13 residues. Germline V gives CDR1 SGHRS, CDR2 YFSETQ. CDR3 in DNA: TGCGCCAGCTCTCCCTTGCAGGGCTACGAGCAGTACTTC. Encoded protein: CASSPLQGYEQYF.

The chain carries TRBV5-6 and TRBJ2-2, with D possibly matching TRBD2 (7 bases). CDR3 length equals 16 residues. Germline CDR1 and CDR2: SGHDT and YYEEEE. The V end lost 4 bases, the J end lost 7 bases, and 20 bases lay between the germline ends. The CDR3 region has the DNA TGTGCCAGCAGCCTAGGGAGCTCGGGGGGCGGCGGGGAGCTGTTTTTT. Translating gives CASSLGSSGGGGELFF.

The gene calls are TRBV10-3 and TRBJ2-7, with a tentative D call TRBD1 (6 bases). The germline gives CDR1 ENHRY, CDR2 SYGVKD. The ends were cut back, 0 bases at V and 2 bases at J, with 11 bases in the middle. There are 15 residues in the CDR3. As DNA, the CDR3 is TGTGCCATCAGTGAGTCTCTACAGGGAGCCTACGAGCAGTACTTC. Amino acid sequence: CAISESLQGAYEQYF.

V is TRBV5-5 and J is TRBJ2-7, with 8 bases matching TRBD1. The length of the CDR3 is 16 residues. With V trimmed by 4 bases and J by 4 bases, 13 bases remained unmatched. Germline V gene sequence: CDR1 SGHKS, CDR2 YYEKEE (reference sequence). The CDR3 DNA sequence: TGTGCCAGCAGCCCCCAACCGGGACAGGCGTTATACGAGCAGTACTTC. Encoded protein: CASSPQPGQALYEQYF.